The clone carrying this TCR beta chain was counted only a few times. Time point here: persistent/refractory GD, antithyroid drugs over 5 years with positive TRAb. PBMCs provided the RNA from which the TCR library was made. These data are taken from a study of regulatory T cells in long-lasting Graves disease. Arm-PCR of CDR3 regions and iRepertoire HTBI primers were the basis on which TCR beta libraries were built. TCRdb itself ran the multiplex PCR reads through MiXCR, one entry per CDR3 protein. Of 400,000 to 600,000 distinct CDR3 sequences in the sample, approximately 21% were seen once. This specimen was peripheral blood mononuclear cells (PBMCs), taken when the disease was refractory, from a patient treated with antithyroid drugs. This TCR came from a female donor with Graves disease.

In nucleotides, the CDR3 is TGTGCCAGCAGCGTAGCAGGGTCGACAGACTCCTACGAGCAGTACTTC. As protein: CASSVAGSTDSYEQYF. V is TRBV3-1 and J is TRBJ2-7, with D perhaps matching TRBD1 (5 bases). CDR1 LGHDT and CDR2 YNNKEL come from the germline V gene (reference sequence). The V end lost 5 bases, the J end lost 0 bases, and 17 bases lay between the germline ends. CDR3 size: 16 residues.